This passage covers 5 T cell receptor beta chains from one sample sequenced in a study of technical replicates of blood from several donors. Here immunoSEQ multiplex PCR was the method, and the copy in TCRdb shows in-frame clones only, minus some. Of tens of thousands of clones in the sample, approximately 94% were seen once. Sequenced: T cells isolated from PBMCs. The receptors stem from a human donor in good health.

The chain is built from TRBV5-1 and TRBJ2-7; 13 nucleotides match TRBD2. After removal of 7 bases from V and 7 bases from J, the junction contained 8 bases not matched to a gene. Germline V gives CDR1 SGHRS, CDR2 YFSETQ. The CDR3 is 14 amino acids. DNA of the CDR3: TGCGCCAGCTCTCGGACTAGCGGGGGTCATGAGCAGTACTTC. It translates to CASSRTSGGHEQYF.

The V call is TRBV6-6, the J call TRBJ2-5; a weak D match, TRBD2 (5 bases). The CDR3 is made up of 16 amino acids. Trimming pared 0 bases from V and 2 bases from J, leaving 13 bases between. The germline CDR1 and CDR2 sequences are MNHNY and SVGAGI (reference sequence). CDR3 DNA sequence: TGTGCCAGCAGTTACTCGATCCAAGCGGATCAAGAGACCCAGTACTTC. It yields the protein CASSYSIQADQETQYF.

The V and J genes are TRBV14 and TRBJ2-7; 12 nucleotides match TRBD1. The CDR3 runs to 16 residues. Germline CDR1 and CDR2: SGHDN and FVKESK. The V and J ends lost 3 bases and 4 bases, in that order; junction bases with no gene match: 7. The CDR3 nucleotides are TGTGCCAGCAGCCACCTCCCGGGACAGGGGGCTTACGAGCAGTACTTC. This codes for CASSHLPGQGAYEQYF. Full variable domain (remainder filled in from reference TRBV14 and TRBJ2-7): EAGVTQFPSHSVIEKGQTVTLRCDPISGHDNLYWYRRVMGKEIKFLLHFVKESKQDESGMPNNRFLAERTGGTYSTLKVQPAELEDSGVYFCASSHLPGQGAYEQYFGPGTRLTVT.

The CDR3 sequence is CASSALRGSGNTIYF. The CDR3 DNA reads as TGTGCCAGCAGCGCCCTTCGGGGATCTGGAAACACCATATATTTT. V is TRBV11-3 and J is TRBJ1-3; D not certain. The CDR3 is 15 amino acids. The germline V and J ends were trimmed by 5 bases and 1 base, with 12 bases remaining between them. Germline values: CDR1 SGHNT, CDR2 YENEEA. Full variable domain (outside the CDR3, taken from reference TRBV11-3 and TRBJ1-3): EAGVVQSPRYKIIEKKQPVAFWCNPISGHNTLYWYLQNLGQGPELLIRYENEEAVDDSQLPKDRFSAERLKGVDSTLKIQPAELGDSAVYLCASSALRGSGNTIYFGEGSWLTVV.

The CDR3 here is CASSQDRTRGSSGQYF. The DNA for the CDR3 is TGTGCCAGCAGCCAAGATAGGACTCGGGGTTCTAGTGGGCAGTACTTC. The rearrangement joins TRBV4-2 to TRBJ2-7, with D possibly being TRBD2 (5 bases). Between the trimmed V and J ends, which lost 0 bases and 9 bases, there was a span of 21 bases. The CDR3 spans 16 residues. The germline V gene has CDR1 LGHNA and CDR2 YNFKEQ.